This TCR beta chain was sequenced during a study of blood T cell repertoires in COVID-19. Study-wide context: There were acute and convalescent COVID-19 samples, and they came from the United States, Italy and Spain. From T cells, B-cell-depleted T cells, or PBMCs came the material, which was cDNA or gDNA.

In the original processing: The assay estimated nucleated cells by amplifying reference gene primers. Some clones are missing from TCRdb's copy, which holds only in-frame ones; the method was immunoSEQ multiplex PCR. Clone size and V and J calls were adopted from that table, with D and trimming inferred from the DNA. Of about 53,000 clones listed, approximately 82% are singletons. The CDR3 covers 15 residues. V gave up 2 bases and J gave up 6 bases, with 14 bases separating them. CDR1 and CDR2 from the germline V gene are ENHRY and SYGVKD. The clonotype originates from a human donor in a cohort sampled during active COVID-19. The chain couples TRBV10-3 to TRBJ1-5; D is perhaps TRBD1 (5 bases). Source material: peripheral blood. The CDR3 nucleotides read TGTGCCATCAGTGAGATGGGGCGCGAGTTTCAGCCCCAGCATTTT. Residues: CAISEMGREFQPQHF.